The sequence of this T cell receptor (beta chain) was determined in a study of T cell responses to AZD1222 COVID-19 vaccine. Broader study findings: Just a handful of people given AZD1222 tested seropositive at baseline.

In germline, CDR1 is SGHNT, CDR2 YENEEA. The CDR3 consists of 12 residues. V was trimmed by 2 bases and J by 5 bases, leaving 3 bases between them. Only in-frame clones appear in the TCRdb table, and some are missing; sequencing was by immunoSEQ multiplex PCR. The repertoire holds about 100,000 clones, with about 86% as singletons. Concerning this clone: Its antigen is currently unknown.

This chain connects TRBV11-3 to TRBJ2-2; no reliable D call. The clonotype comes from an adult in good health. Sequenced material: peripheral blood, taken on day 0 of AZD1222 vaccination. The CDR3 bases are TGTGCCAGCAGCTTAATGACCGGGGAGCTGTTTTTT. Translation gives CASSLMTGELFF.